This T cell receptor (beta chain) is drawn from a study of blood T cell repertoires in COVID-19. As for the study in general: Whether acute or convalescent, the COVID-19 samples came from the United States, Italy and Spain.

Study processing details: Estimated nucleated cell counts came from reference gene primer amplification. TCRdb's table, derived via immunoSEQ multiplex PCR, lists solely in-frame clones and lacks some. Clonal size and the V and J genes are those of that table, whereas D and trimming came from the DNA. The data hold hundreds of thousands of clones, with about 88% observed a single time. The CDR3 has 15 amino acids. CDR1 is KGHSH and CDR2 is LQKENI in the germline V gene. The V segment lost 3 bases and the J segment 2 bases; nucleotides outside the gene matches: 4. The sequence came from a woman aged 25 to 39 who had recovered from COVID-19. The genes are TRBV18 and TRBJ1-3; TRBD1 agrees at 7 bases. Sequencing input: PBMCs or T cells enriched from blood (not recorded which). CDR3 DNA: TGTGCCAGCTCACCCCGGGACAGAACTGGAAACACCATATATTTT. As protein: CASSPRDRTGNTIYF.